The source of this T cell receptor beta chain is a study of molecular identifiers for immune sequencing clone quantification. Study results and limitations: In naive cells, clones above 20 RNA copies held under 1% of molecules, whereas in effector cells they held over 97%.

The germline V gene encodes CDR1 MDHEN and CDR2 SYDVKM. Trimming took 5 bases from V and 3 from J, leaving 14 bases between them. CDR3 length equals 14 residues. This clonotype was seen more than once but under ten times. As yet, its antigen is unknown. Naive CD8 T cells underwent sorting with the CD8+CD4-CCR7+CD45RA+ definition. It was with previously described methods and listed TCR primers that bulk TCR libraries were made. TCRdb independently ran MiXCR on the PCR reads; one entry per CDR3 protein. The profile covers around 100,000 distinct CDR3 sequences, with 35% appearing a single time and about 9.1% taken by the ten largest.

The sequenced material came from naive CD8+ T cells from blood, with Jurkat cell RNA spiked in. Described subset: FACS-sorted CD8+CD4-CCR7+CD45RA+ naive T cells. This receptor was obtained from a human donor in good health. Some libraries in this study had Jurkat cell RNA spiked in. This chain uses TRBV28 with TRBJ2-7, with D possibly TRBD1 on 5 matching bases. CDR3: CASSQKQELYEQYF. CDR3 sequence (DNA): TGTGCCAGCAGTCAGAAACAGGAACTCTACGAGCAGTACTTC.